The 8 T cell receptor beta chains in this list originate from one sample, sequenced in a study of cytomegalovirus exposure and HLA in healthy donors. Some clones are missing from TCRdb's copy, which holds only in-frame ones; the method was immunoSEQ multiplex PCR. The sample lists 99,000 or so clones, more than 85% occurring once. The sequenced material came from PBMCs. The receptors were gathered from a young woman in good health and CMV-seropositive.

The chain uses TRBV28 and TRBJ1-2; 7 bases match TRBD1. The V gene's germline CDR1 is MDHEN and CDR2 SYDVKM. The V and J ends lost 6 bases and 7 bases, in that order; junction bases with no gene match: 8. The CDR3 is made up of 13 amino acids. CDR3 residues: CASSLTGRGGYTF. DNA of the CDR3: TGTGCCAGCAGCCTGACAGGGCGGGGTGGCTACACCTTC.

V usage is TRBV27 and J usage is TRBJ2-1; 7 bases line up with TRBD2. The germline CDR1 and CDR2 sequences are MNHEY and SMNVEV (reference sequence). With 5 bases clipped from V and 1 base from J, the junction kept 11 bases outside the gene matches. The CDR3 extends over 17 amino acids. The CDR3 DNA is TGTGCCAGCAGTACCCGACGCGCTAGCGGATCCTACAATGAGCAGTTCTTC. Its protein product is CASSTRRASGSYNEQFF.

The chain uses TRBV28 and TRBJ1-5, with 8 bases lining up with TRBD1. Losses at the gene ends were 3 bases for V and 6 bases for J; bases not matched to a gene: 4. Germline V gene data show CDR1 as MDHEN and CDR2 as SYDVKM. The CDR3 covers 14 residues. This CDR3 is CASSFRQGPQPQHF. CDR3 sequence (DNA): TGTGCCAGCAGTTTCCGACAGGGGCCTCAGCCCCAGCATTTT. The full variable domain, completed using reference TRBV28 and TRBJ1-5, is DVKVTQSSRYLVKRTGEKVFLECVQDMDHENMFWYRQDPGLGLRLIYFSYDVKMKEKGDIPEGYSVSREKKERFSLILESASTNQTSMYLCASSFRQGPQPQHFGDGTRLSIL.

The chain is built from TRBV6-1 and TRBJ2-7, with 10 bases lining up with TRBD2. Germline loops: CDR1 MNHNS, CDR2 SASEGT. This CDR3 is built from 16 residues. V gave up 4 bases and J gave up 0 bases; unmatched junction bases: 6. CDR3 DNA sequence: TGTGCCAGCAGTGCCTTAGCGGGAGGCGTCTCCTACGAGCAGTACTTC. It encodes CASSALAGGVSYEQYF.

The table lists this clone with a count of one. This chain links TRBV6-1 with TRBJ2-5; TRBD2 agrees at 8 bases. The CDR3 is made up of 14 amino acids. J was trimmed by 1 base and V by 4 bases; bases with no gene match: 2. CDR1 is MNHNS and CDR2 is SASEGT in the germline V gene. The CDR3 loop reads CASSGLAGQETQYF. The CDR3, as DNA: TGTGCCAGCAGTGGGCTAGCGGGCCAAGAGACCCAGTACTTC.

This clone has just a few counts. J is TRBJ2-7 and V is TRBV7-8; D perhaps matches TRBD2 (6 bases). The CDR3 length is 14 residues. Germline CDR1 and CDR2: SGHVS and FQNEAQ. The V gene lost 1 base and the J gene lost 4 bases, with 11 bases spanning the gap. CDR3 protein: CASSLVAAGYEQYF. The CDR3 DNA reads TGTGCCAGCAGCTTAGTAGCGGCCGGATACGAGCAGTACTTC.

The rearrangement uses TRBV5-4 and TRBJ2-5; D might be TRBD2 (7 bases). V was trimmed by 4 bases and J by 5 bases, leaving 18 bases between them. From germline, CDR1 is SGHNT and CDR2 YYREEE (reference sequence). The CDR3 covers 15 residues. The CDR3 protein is CASSPQGGGRETQYF. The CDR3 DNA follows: TGTGCCAGCAGCCCCCAGGGAGGGGGACGGGAGACCCAGTACTTC. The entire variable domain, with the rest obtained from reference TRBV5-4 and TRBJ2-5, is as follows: ETGVTQSPTHLIKTRGQQVTLRCSSQSGHNTVSWYQQALGQGPQFIFQYYREEENGRGNFPPRFSGLQFPNYSSELNVNALELDDSALYLCASSPQGGGRETQYFGPGTRLLVL.

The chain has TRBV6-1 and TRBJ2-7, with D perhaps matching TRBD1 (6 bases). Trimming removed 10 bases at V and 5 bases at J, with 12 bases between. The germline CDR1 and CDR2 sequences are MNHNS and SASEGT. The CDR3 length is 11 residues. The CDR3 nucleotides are TGTGCCACACAGGGAACCCACGAGCAGTACTTC. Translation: CATQGTHEQYF.